The 7 T cell receptor beta chains below all came from one sample that was sequenced in a study of shared clonotypes between healthy human individuals. Some clones are missing from TCRdb's copy, which holds only in-frame ones; the method was immunoSEQ multiplex PCR. The repertoire holds just over 2,000,000 clones, with 85% to 95% as singletons. Source material: naive CD4+ T cells sorted from blood. Subset here: CD45RA+ positively selected. These receptors originate from a young man in good health.

The rearrangement uses TRBV18 and TRBJ2-2, with 9 bases fitting TRBD2. V was clipped by 3 bases and J by 0 bases; unmatched bases: 5. Per the germline V gene, CDR1 is KGHSH and CDR2 is LQKENI. This CDR3 region has 17 residues. The CDR3 region is CASSPELAGTNTGELFF. In DNA, the CDR3 is TGTGCCAGCTCACCGGAACTAGCGGGTACGAACACCGGGGAGCTGTTTTTT.

The rearrangement links TRBV2 to TRBJ2-7, with D unresolved. This CDR3 has 12 residues. Germline-derived CDR1 and CDR2 are SNHLY and FYNNEI. Trimming shortened V by 3 bases and J by 3 bases, and 6 bases separated the two germline ends. Here the CDR3 DNA reads TGTGCCAGCAGTGATCTGGACTACGAGCAGTACTTC. It yields the protein CASSDLDYEQYF.

The rearrangement uses TRBV5-1 and TRBJ1-1, with 12 bases matching TRBD1. The CDR3 runs 20 residues. Per the germline V gene, CDR1 is SGHRS and CDR2 is YFSETQ. V dropped 4 bases and J dropped 0; count of bases not matched to a gene: 16. CDR3 residues: CASSLHGTGGWSEMNTEAFF. The CDR3 DNA follows: TGCGCCAGCAGCCTCCATGGGACAGGGGGCTGGAGTGAGATGAACACTGAAGCTTTCTTT.

This clone is a singleton in its sample. The V call is TRBV19, the J call TRBJ1-1, with TRBD1 matching over 10 bases. This CDR3 is built from 16 residues. CDR1 and CDR2 from the germline V gene are LNHDA and SQIVND (reference sequence). V lost 5 bases, J lost 3 bases, and 9 bases stayed unmatched. The CDR3 loop reads CASSVRDRGTDTEAFF. The CDR3 DNA follows: TGTGCCAGTAGTGTAAGGGACAGGGGTACGGACACTGAAGCTTTCTTT.

Of note for this clone: Other DNA sequences from this sample encode an identical CDR3 as well. V is TRBV9 and J is TRBJ2-3, with D tentatively TRBD2 (5 bases). Trimming left V 5 bases short and J 3 bases short, with 10 bases between. The CDR3 loop spans 13 amino acids. The V gene's germline CDR1 is SGDLS and CDR2 YYNGEE. CDR3 in amino acids: CASSLDSTDTQYF. Here the CDR3 DNA reads TGTGCCAGCAGTCTGGACTCGACAGATACGCAGTATTTT.

Regarding this clone: This sample includes further DNA sequences coding for the same CDR3. The V and J genes are TRBV18 and TRBJ1-4; D call uncertain. The ends were cut back, 2 bases at V and 4 bases at J, with 11 bases in the middle. The CDR3 covers 15 residues. The germline V gene has CDR1 KGHSH and CDR2 LQKENI. The CDR3 here is CASSPTGVGNEKLFF. CDR3 in DNA: TGTGCCAGCTCACCAACCGGAGTGGGTAATGAAAAACTGTTTTTT.

This chain joins TRBV10-3 and TRBJ1-5; D ambiguous. CDR1 ENHRY and CDR2 SYGVKD come from the germline V gene. V dropped 6 bases and J dropped 5 bases, with 11 bases sitting between them. The CDR3 loop spans 13 amino acids. The CDR3 spells CAIRQQRDQPQHF. For the CDR3, the DNA is TGTGCCATCAGACAACAGAGAGATCAGCCCCAGCATTTT.